The TCR beta chain under discussion was sequenced for a study of beta chain features in type 1 diabetes. Study-level results: For Type 1 diabetes patients, all four CD4+ subsets carried TCRB CDR3s that were moderately but significantly shorter. Patients with type 1 diabetes carried fewer insertions and had more deletions at their VDJ junctions.

Sorting gave populations that all exceeded 98% purity. The CDR3 is made up of 13 amino acids. From germline, CDR1 is MNHNY and CDR2 SVGAGI (reference sequence). The V gene end was trimmed by 6 bases and the J gene end by 5 bases; junction bases not matched to a gene: 2. A remark on this clone: Its antigen is as yet unknown.

Expressed TCRB transcripts were sequenced because the entire RNA isolate underwent reverse transcription. It was found that naive, central memory and regulatory T cell samples averaged approximately 3.5 million reads. Data came from immunoSEQ multiplex PCR; TCRdb stores just in-frame clones and leaves some out. The table shows around 330,000 clones, with approximately 11% occurring only once. The specimen sequenced was naive CD4+ T cells from blood. The sequence was collected from a woman between 25 and 40 years old in good health. The V gene is TRBV6-6, the J gene TRBJ2-5, with 11 bases aligning to TRBD2. CDR3 region: CASRLAGAETQYF. The CDR3, as DNA: TGTGCCAGCAGACTAGCGGGAGCTGAGACCCAGTACTTC.